This section outlines one T cell receptor beta chain sequence together with its context. Its antigen remains unidentified. TCRdb processed the 5' RACE reads anew with MiXCR; each CDR3 protein has one entry. The table shows some 1,600,000 distinct CDR3 sequences, with about 32% occurring only once. The data belong to a study of identical twins. Study-wide findings and caveats: The models systematically underestimated how much out-of-frame TCR alpha was shared in monozygotic twins.

Germline CDR1 is SGHDT and CDR2 is YYEEEE. V lost 4 bases and J lost 2, with 9 bases in between. The CDR3 covers 14 residues. J is TRBJ2-2 and V is TRBV5-6; D remains ambiguous. The TCR was taken from a newborn girl in good health. Sequencing was performed on cord blood. CDR3 sequence (DNA): TGTGCCAGCAGCCTGGCTGAAAACACCGGGGAGCTGTTTTTT. It encodes CASSLAENTGELFF.